Below, one T cell receptor (beta chain) is given with its context. As yet, its antigen is unknown. The sample has other DNA sequences that encode this CDR3 too. It was with 60 Vbeta and 13 Jbeta primers that the PCR ran. The repertoire was sequenced with immunoSEQ multiplex PCR; TCRdb's copy has only in-frame clones and lacks some. The data contain 150,000 to 180,000 clones, 80% of them singletons. This record belongs to a study of cytomegalovirus exposure and HLA in healthy donors. Study-wide findings and caveats: TCR beta chain V- and J-gene trimming was linked, in a later analysis, to a missense variant in DCLRE1C.

Germline CDR1 reads MNHNY; CDR2 reads SVGAGI (reference sequence). The V and J ends lost 0 bases and 1 base respectively, with 9 bases between them. This CDR3 has 15 residues. Sample: PBMCs. The TCR was taken from a man aged 25-45 years in good health and CMV-seropositive. The V and J genes are TRBV6-6 and TRBJ1-1; TRBD1 might be the D (5 bases). The CDR3 here is CASSYSPGKNTEAFF. The CDR3 bases are TGTGCCAGCAGTTACTCCCCAGGGAAGAACACTGAAGCTTTCTTT.